This record looks at one TCR beta chain sequence and its context. The antigen it binds to is not known. One base away there is no much larger clone; base qualities are not given. V is reduced by 1 base and J by 5 bases, leaving a spacing of 14 bases between them. The CDR3, cysteine through phenylalanine, is 15 amino acids long. Just CDR3 DNA is preserved here, 45 bases in frame from base 1. The germline V gene (reference sequence) gives CDR1 as LNHDA and CDR2 as SQIVND. The data originate from a study of shared clonotypes between healthy human individuals (dated by TCRdb to between 2020 and 2021). Regarding the study in general: The cohort included a few men and two women between 18 and 49 years of age. To estimate repertoire size and how much clonotypes are shared between individuals, the study performed deep sequencing of blood TCR repertoires from roughly five healthy adults. Different laboratories and diverse techniques were used to prepare libraries and sequence TCR repertoires, to increase sequencing depth and limit assay-specific biases. Leukapheresis yielded between about 0.94 and 10 billion PBMCs per donor.

The donors were healthy, HIV-negative adults with no recently reported acute infections or vaccinations. Only Caucasian adults living in Nashville, Tennessee, USA were represented among the donors. For unsorted samples, 100 million or so PBMCs were counted, and genomic DNA was extracted using the QIAamp DNA Blood Mini kit. After blood collection by leukapheresis, PBMCs were isolated using Ficoll-Histopaque density gradient centrifugation and then cryopreserved in the vapor phase of liquid nitrogen. What the study reported, not specific to this receptor: The genetic and exposure-history diversity represented was limited by the small number of donors. Sampling was limited to blood, and TCR repertoires in tissue likely differ from TCR repertoires in blood. Pairwise subsampling led to the expectation that sequencing depth would affect the degree of clonotype sharing among donors.

Using the deep immunoSEQ assay, TCR CDR3 regions were amplified from genomic DNA by multiplex PCR. For each cell subset, the extracted genomic DNA was distributed evenly across all wells of several immunoSEQ 96-well plates, and each plate served as one replicate. For unsorted PBMC, each replicate PCR was loaded with approximately 300 ng genomic DNA, equivalent to tens of thousands of T cell genomes. Genomic DNA from unsorted PBMC was sequenced over ten immunoSEQ deep assay plates. Purified libraries were measured with a Qubit 3.0 fluorometer, size-checked on a Bioanalyzer 2100, and measured again with the KAPA Library Quantification kit. Each immunoSEQ 96-well plate was sequenced on its own single-read 150-cycle Illumina NextSeq 550 flow cell. The original pipeline was this. The immunoSEQ output contained only junctional sequences without quality scores, so filtering could not match that applied to full-length reads. To assign V/J genes and CDR3, sequences were annotated against IMGT germline references using PyIR, a Python wrapper for IgBLAST v1.9. Reads were filtered out if the reads had weak V/J assignments (E-value above 1e-6), no CDR3, stop codons, out-of-frame junctions, or ambiguous translated residues. V3J clonotypes were defined as sequences sharing an identical inferred V gene, J gene, and CDR3 amino acid sequence. To compute the percentage overlap between repertoires, the number of shared unique clonotypes was divided by the size of the smaller repertoire. Three approaches were used to assess repertoire richness: RTK rarefaction, the Chao1 estimator, and Recon v2.1 estimates of unobserved clonotypes. TCRdb obtained this table from immuneACCESS and retained in-frame rearrangements with V and J assigned. These tables miss some clones; where compared with another copy, unresolved V genes account for less than half of the shortfall, and the remainder is unexplained. D and trimming come from the DNA, and the V and J calls and clone size come from that table. A total of hundreds of thousands of clones appear in this sample, 77% of them only once. The biggest ten clones account for more than 10% of the sample.

This chain joins TRBV19 to TRBJ2-5; the D call is tentative, TRBD1 or TRBD2, as each matches 5 bases. Sequencing was carried out using PBMCs. The clonotype was recovered from a woman aged 40 to 49 in good health. Some clones in this sample may be carry-over from other donors' samples. The DNA reads TGTGCCAGTAGTATAGGACTGAGGGGCGGGGAGACCCAGTACTTC. The translation is CASSIGLRGGETQYF.